This T cell receptor (beta chain) was obtained from a study of blood T cell repertoires in COVID-19. Background on the study: In each case, the material was cDNA or gDNA derived from T cells, B-cell-depleted T cells, or PBMCs.

Original processing methods: Estimation of nucleated cell counts relied on the amplification of reference gene primers. The repertoire was sequenced with immunoSEQ multiplex PCR; TCRdb's copy has only in-frame clones and lacks some. V and J calls and clone size are those listed in that table; D and trimming were worked out from the DNA. The sample lists 75,000 to 90,000 clones; around four fifths were seen once. The germline V and J ends were trimmed by 1 base and 0 bases, with 11 bases remaining between them. Germline V gene lookup returns CDR1 SGHKS and CDR2 YYEKEE (reference sequence). The length of the CDR3 is 17 residues.

The receptor comes from a man aged 80 or over with active or convalescent COVID-19. Sequencing used peripheral blood. V is TRBV5-5 and J is TRBJ2-6; D is perhaps TRBD1 (5 bases). CDR3 loop: CASSLNRRGSGANVLTF. The CDR3 DNA follows: TGTGCCAGCAGCTTGAACAGGAGAGGCTCTGGGGCCAACGTCCTGACTTTC. The full variable domain, in which reference TRBV5-5 and TRBJ2-6 provide the parts outside the CDR3, is DAGVTQSPTHLIKTRGQQVTLRCSPISGHKSVSWYQQVLGQGPQFIFQYYEKEERGRGNFPDRFSARQFPNYSSELNVNALLLGDSALYLCASSLNRRGSGANVLTFGAGSRLTVL.